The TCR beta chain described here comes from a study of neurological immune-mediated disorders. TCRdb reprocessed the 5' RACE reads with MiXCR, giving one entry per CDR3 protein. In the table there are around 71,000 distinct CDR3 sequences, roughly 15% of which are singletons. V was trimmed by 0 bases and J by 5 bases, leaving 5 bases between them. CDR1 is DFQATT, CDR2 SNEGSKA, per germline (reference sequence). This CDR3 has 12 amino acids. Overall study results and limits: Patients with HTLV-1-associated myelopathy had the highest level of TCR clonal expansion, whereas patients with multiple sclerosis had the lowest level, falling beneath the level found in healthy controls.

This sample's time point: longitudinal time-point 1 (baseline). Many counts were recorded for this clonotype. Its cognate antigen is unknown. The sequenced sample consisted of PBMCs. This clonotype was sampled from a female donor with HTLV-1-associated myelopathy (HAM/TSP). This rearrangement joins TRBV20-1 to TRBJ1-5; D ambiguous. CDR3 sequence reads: CSARDNDQPQHF. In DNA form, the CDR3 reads TGCAGTGCTAGAGATAACGATCAGCCCCAGCATTTT.